Presented here are 28 T cell receptor beta chains from one specimen sequenced in a study of T cell repertoires in cytomegalovirus infection. Antigen specificity for these receptors is unknown. TCRdb ran MiXCR on the reads and lists one entry per CDR3 protein. The sample shows about 350,000 distinct CDR3 sequences, roughly 34% of them seen only once. The material was cultured PBMCs, obtained from culture after CMV antigen stimulation. Receptors were obtained from a human donor in good health (CMV status not recorded). Some clones in this sample may be carry-over from other donors' samples.

This chain connects TRBV27 to TRBJ2-7; D possibly corresponds to TRBD1 (6 bases). The CDR3 is 13 amino acids. The germline gives CDR1 MNHEY, CDR2 SMNVEV (reference sequence). Deletions cut 6 bases from V and 4 bases from J, with 13 bases between. The CDR3 nucleotides are TGTGCCAGCAGACCCCAGGGGAAGTACGAGCAGTACTTC. It codes for CASRPQGKYEQYF.

The chain combines TRBV6-2 or TRBV6-3 with TRBJ2-7; possible D gene TRBD2, 7 bases. This CDR3 comprises 17 residues. Germline V lookup: CDR1 MNHEY, CDR2 SVGEGT. V was cut by 5 bases and J by 2 bases, with 22 bases left in between. DNA of the CDR3: TGTGCCAGCAGTCCATGGGGGGGGCCAACGATTGCCTACGAGCAGTACTTC. It specifies CASSPWGGPTIAYEQYF.

The chain recombines TRBV28 with TRBJ2-3; D call uncertain. The germline gives CDR1 MDHEN, CDR2 SYDVKM. This CDR3 has 12 amino acids. V shed 8 bases and J shed 5 bases, with 11 bases lying between them. The CDR3 region has the DNA TGTGCCAGCCGCGGCGGCGAAGATACGCAGTATTTT. Amino acid sequence: CASRGGEDTQYF.

This clonotype has a handful of counts. DNA for the CDR3: TGTGCCAGCAGTCGAGGACAAGCGCCCTACGAGCAGTACGTC. Amino acid sequence: CASSRGQAPYEQYV. V and J are TRBV12-3 or TRBV12-4 and TRBJ2-7, with a possible D match to TRBD1 (5 bases). Trimming removed 5 bases from V and 2 bases from J, with 13 bases in between. CDR3 length equals 14 residues.

On this clonotype: Being one base from a much bigger clone, this may be a read error. CDR3 nucleotide sequence: TGTGCCAGCAGCTTCGGCCACAGGAAGTCGTGGAATGAGCAGTTCTTC. Encoded protein: CASSFGHRKSWNEQFF. This chain uses TRBV7-8 with TRBJ2-1; tentative D call: TRBD1 (5 bases). The CDR3 has 16 amino acids. V was pared by 3 bases and J by 7 bases, with 19 bases between. Germline loops: CDR1 SGHVS, CDR2 FQNEAQ. Using reference TRBV7-8 and TRBJ2-1 for the parts outside the CDR3, the full variable domain is GAGVSQSPRYKVAKRGQDVALRCDPISGHVSLFWYQQALGQGPEFLTYFQNEAQLDKSGLPSDRFFAERPEGSVSTLKIQRTQQEDSAVYLCASSFGHRKSWNEQFFGPGTRLTVL.

This clonotype showed up many times. V and J are TRBV7-2 and TRBJ2-2; no definite D call. The V gene lost 0 bases and the J gene lost 1 base, with 6 bases spanning the gap. There are 15 residues in the CDR3. CDR1 SGHTA and CDR2 FQGNSA come from the germline V gene. CDR3 sequence (DNA): TGTGCCAGCAGCTTAGCCGTCAGGAACACCGGGGAGCTGTTTTTT. Translated, it gives CASSLAVRNTGELFF.

This clonotype was seen a few times. This chain links TRBV9 with TRBJ1-6; weak D call: TRBD1 (6 bases). V gave up 5 bases and J gave up 10 bases, with 22 bases separating them. The CDR3 runs to 16 residues. In germline, CDR1 is SGDLS, CDR2 YYNGEE. The chain's CDR3 is CASRKRGGRARSPLHF. The CDR3 DNA follows: TGTGCCAGCAGGAAACGCGGGGGCAGGGCAAGATCACCCCTCCACTTT.

The chain uses TRBV29-1 and TRBJ1-1; 7 bases line up with TRBD1. Germline assignment: CDR1 SQVTM and CDR2 ANQGSEA. The CDR3 length is 13 residues. J was trimmed by 12 bases and V by 4 bases; bases with no gene match: 14. The CDR3 is CSVAQGPQGMTFF. CDR3 nucleotides: TGCAGCGTTGCACAGGGACCACAGGGGATGACTTTCTTT.

Only a few counts were recorded for this clonotype. The chain employs TRBV29-1 and TRBJ2-3, with a tentative D call TRBD1 (5 bases). The length of the CDR3 is 12 residues. Trimming stripped 6 bases from V and 8 bases from J, with 15 bases between. The germline V gene encodes CDR1 SQVTM and CDR2 ANQGSEA. The CDR3 region has the DNA TGCAGCGTAGACCGGGCTAGGGGTACGCAGTATTTT. Protein sequence: CSVDRARGTQYF.

The gene calls are TRBV7-1 and TRBJ2-7; 12 positions match TRBD1. TRBV7-1 falls under the ORF class, with uncertain function. Unmatched junction bases numbered 8, after V lost 6 bases and J lost 2 bases. This CDR3 has 16 residues. CDR3 bases: TGTGCCAGCAGGCCCGGGACAGGGGGCAATACCTACGAGCAGTACTTC. The encoded protein is CASRPGTGGNTYEQYF.

The rearrangement links TRBV25-1 to TRBJ2-1; a weak D match, TRBD2 (6 bases). The CDR3 is 15 residues long. The germline V gene encodes CDR1 MGHDK and CDR2 SYGVNS. V was pared by 10 bases and J by 2 bases, with 18 bases between. The CDR3 region has the DNA TGTGCCACCACTGCGGGACTGGGGGCCTACAATGAGCAGTTCTTC. This encodes CATTAGLGAYNEQFF.

The chain has TRBV4-1 and TRBJ1-5, with D possibly being TRBD1 (5 bases). V was cut by 1 base and J by 6 bases, with 10 bases left in between. The CDR3 has 14 residues. Germline loops: CDR1 MGHRA, CDR2 YSYEKL. CDR3 nucleotide sequence: TGCGCCAGCAGCCAAGTAGGGGCCGGTCAGCCCCAGCATTTT. Residues: CASSQVGAGQPQHF.

The genes are TRBV11-2 and TRBJ2-3, with D perhaps TRBD2 (6 bases). In germline, CDR1 is SGHAT, CDR2 FQNNGV. The V and J ends lost 8 bases and 2 bases respectively, with 17 bases between them. CDR3 length: 15 amino acids. The CDR3 here is CASRSLGRYTDTQYF. CDR3 DNA: TGTGCCAGCCGTTCTTTGGGGAGGTACACAGATACGCAGTATTTT.

V is TRBV7-9 and J is TRBJ2-7; 7 bases map to TRBD2. This CDR3 region has 13 residues. Looked up from germline, CDR1 is SEHNR and CDR2 is FQNEAQ (reference sequence). V lost 5 bases, J lost 7 bases, and 8 bases stayed unmatched. The CDR3 loop is CASSPPRGDEQYF. The DNA for the CDR3 is TGTGCCAGCAGCCCCCCCCGGGGGGATGAGCAGTACTTC.

V gene TRBV19 combines with J gene TRBJ2-5; a weak D match, TRBD1 (5 bases). V was shortened by 1 base and J by 4 bases, with 16 bases between the two germline ends. The CDR3 runs to 16 residues. CDR1 LNHDA and CDR2 SQIVND come from the germline V gene (reference sequence). The CDR3 coding sequence is TGTGCCAGTAGTATAGGCTCCTCACAGGTAGGAGAGACCCAGTACTTC. Translating gives CASSIGSSQVGETQYF.

This clonotype came up many times. One end of the junction does not line up with germline, which may come from a read error. The chain uses TRBV7-9 and TRBJ2-1; D unresolved. The CDR3 has 12 amino acids. Germline V gene sequence: CDR1 SEHNR, CDR2 FQNEAQ (reference sequence). The CDR3 is CASSLDYHEQFF. CDR3 DNA sequence: TGTGCCAGCAGCTTAGACTACCATGAGCAGTTCTTC.

The chain employs TRBV10-3 and TRBJ2-1; 9 bases match TRBD2. V was pared by 3 bases and J by 5 bases, with 5 bases of the junction left unmatched. Germline lookup yields CDR1 ENHRY and CDR2 SYGVKD. The CDR3 covers 15 residues. CDR3: CAISDGPSGNNEQFF. As DNA, the CDR3 is TGTGCCATCAGTGATGGTCCTAGCGGGAACAATGAGCAGTTCTTC.

The rearrangement links TRBV7-9 to TRBJ2-5; D not resolved. Germline loops: CDR1 SEHNR, CDR2 FQNEAQ (reference sequence). This CDR3 region has 13 residues. V dropped 5 bases and J dropped 5 bases, with 12 bases sitting between them. This CDR3 reads CASSHDLEETQYF. The CDR3 DNA sequence: TGTGCCAGCAGCCACGACTTGGAGGAGACCCAGTACTTC.

The rearrangement uses TRBV19 and TRBJ1-2; the D is unclear. Trimming stripped 4 bases from V and 4 bases from J, with 16 bases between. Per the germline V gene, CDR1 is LNHDA and CDR2 is SQIVND (reference sequence). This CDR3 spans 15 amino acids. The CDR3 reads CASSTLDLLGYGYTF. DNA for the CDR3: TGTGCCAGTAGTACCCTCGACTTACTTGGCTATGGCTACACCTTC.

In its sample, this clonotype was seen many times. The chain uses TRBV7-2 and TRBJ1-4; D uncertain. The germline V gene has CDR1 SGHTA and CDR2 FQGNSA. This CDR3 spans 11 amino acids. The germline V and J ends were trimmed by 6 bases and 7 bases, with 6 bases remaining between them. CDR3 nucleotides: TGTGCCAGCAGGTTTGGTGAAAAACTGTTTTTT. Translation: CASRFGEKLFF.

This clonotype was found a few times. The chain joins TRBV6-2 or TRBV6-3 to TRBJ1-1; tentatively, D is TRBD1 (5 bases). V gave up 2 bases and J gave up 1 base, with 8 bases separating them. The CDR3 length is 14 residues. Per germline, CDR1 MNHEY and CDR2 SVGEGT. CDR3 protein: CASSYGGENTEAFF. CDR3 sequence (DNA): TGTGCCAGCAGTTACGGGGGGGAGAACACTGAAGCTTTCTTT.

This clonotype was recorded a few times. This chain uses TRBV6-2 or TRBV6-3 with TRBJ2-1; the D gene is possibly TRBD2 (5 bases). The germline CDR1 and CDR2 sequences are MNHEY and SVGEGT. The CDR3 has 14 residues. V was pared by 5 bases and J by 4 bases, with 12 bases between. The CDR3 sequence: CASSRSLAYNEQFF. The CDR3 DNA reads as TGTGCCAGCAGTAGGAGCCTAGCTTACAATGAGCAGTTCTTC.

The sample holds many counts of this clonotype. The J gene is TRBJ1-5, the V gene TRBV19, with D perhaps TRBD1 (5 bases). The germline V gene has CDR1 LNHDA and CDR2 SQIVND (reference sequence). CDR3 length: 13 amino acids. The germline V and J ends were trimmed by 8 bases and 2 bases, with 10 bases remaining between them. This chain's CDR3 is CASLGRGNQPQHF. The CDR3 nucleotides read TGTGCCAGTTTGGGCAGGGGCAATCAGCCCCAGCATTTT.

This clonotype has ten or more counts. The rearrangement joins TRBV6-2 or TRBV6-3 to TRBJ2-5; 10 bases line up with TRBD2. Germline CDR1 is MNHEY and CDR2 is SVGEGT. V lost 8 bases to trimming and J lost 3 bases; unmatched junction nucleotides: 3. The CDR3 spans 13 residues. Here the CDR3 DNA reads TGTGCCAGCGGACTAGCGGCAAAAGAGACCCAGTACTTC. This translates into CASGLAAKETQYF.

V and J are TRBV5-5 and TRBJ1-1; TRBD1 is a possible D gene (6 bases). V was cut by 4 bases and J by 0 bases, with 16 bases left in between. There are 16 residues in the CDR3. From germline, CDR1 is SGHKS and CDR2 YYEKEE (reference sequence). The CDR3: CASSIQDSPLNTEAFF. CDR3 nucleotides: TGTGCCAGCAGCATACAGGACAGCCCGTTGAACACTGAAGCTTTCTTT. Complete variable domain (other parts from reference TRBV5-5 and TRBJ1-1): DAGVTQSPTHLIKTRGQQVTLRCSPISGHKSVSWYQQVLGQGPQFIFQYYEKEERGRGNFPDRFSARQFPNYSSELNVNALLLGDSALYLCASSIQDSPLNTEAFFGQGTRLTVV.

This rearrangement joins TRBV6-1 to TRBJ2-1, with TRBD2 matching 10 bases. The CDR3 consists of 14 residues. Per the germline V gene, CDR1 is MNHNS and CDR2 is SASEGT. The ends lost 6 bases at V and 13 bases at J; junction bases unmatched: 12. The CDR3 DNA is TGTGCCAGCAGCCGCGAAGGAGCGGGAGGGCCCCAGTTCTTC. Protein product: CASSREGAGGPQFF.

This clonotype came up many times. The chain has TRBV7-9 and TRBJ2-7; no definite D call. CDR1 and CDR2 from the germline V gene are SEHNR and FQNEAQ (reference sequence). V was clipped by 1 base and J by 3 bases, with 4 bases between them. The CDR3 is 12 amino acids. CDR3 sequence: CASSLDNYEQYV. The CDR3 bases are TGTGCCAGCAGCTTAGACAACTACGAGCAGTACGTC.

The V gene is TRBV7-2, the J gene TRBJ2-1, with D possibly being TRBD2 (6 bases). The germline gives CDR1 SGHTA, CDR2 FQGNSA. The CDR3 length is 14 residues. Trimming removed 3 bases at V and 4 bases at J, with 10 bases between. The CDR3 nucleotides read TGTGCCAGCAGCTTCGACGGAGGGTACAATGAGCAGTTCTTC. Encoded protein: CASSFDGGYNEQFF.